This TCR beta chain was recorded in a study of response to subunit inactivated influenza vaccine. Overall study findings and caveats: There was a suggestion from the authors that each seasonal influenza vaccination recruits few new T cells.

This clonotype was seen many times. Antigen unknown. Germline assignment: CDR1 SGHVS and CDR2 FQNEAQ. V lost 2 bases to trimming and J lost 5 bases, with 20 bases between them. This CDR3 comprises 17 residues. In TCRdb, the RT-PCR reads were re-called with MiXCR into one record per CDR3 protein. The data contain hundreds of thousands of distinct CDR3 sequences, roughly 10% of them singletons. This chain links TRBV7-8 with TRBJ2-3; D perhaps matches TRBD2 (6 bases). This TCR was sampled from a man aged 45 to 65 who received an inactivated influenza vaccine. The source was PBMCs from blood, collected on the day of vaccination. CDR3 sequence: CASSLSSRGRSGDTQYF. DNA for the CDR3: TGTGCCAGCAGCTTATCCTCTCGTGGGAGGTCGGGAGATACGCAGTATTTT. Looking up the rest from reference TRBV7-8 and TRBJ2-3 gives the full variable domain: GAGVSQSPRYKVAKRGQDVALRCDPISGHVSLFWYQQALGQGPEFLTYFQNEAQLDKSGLPSDRFFAERPEGSVSTLKIQRTQQEDSAVYLCASSLSSRGRSGDTQYFGPGTRLTVL.